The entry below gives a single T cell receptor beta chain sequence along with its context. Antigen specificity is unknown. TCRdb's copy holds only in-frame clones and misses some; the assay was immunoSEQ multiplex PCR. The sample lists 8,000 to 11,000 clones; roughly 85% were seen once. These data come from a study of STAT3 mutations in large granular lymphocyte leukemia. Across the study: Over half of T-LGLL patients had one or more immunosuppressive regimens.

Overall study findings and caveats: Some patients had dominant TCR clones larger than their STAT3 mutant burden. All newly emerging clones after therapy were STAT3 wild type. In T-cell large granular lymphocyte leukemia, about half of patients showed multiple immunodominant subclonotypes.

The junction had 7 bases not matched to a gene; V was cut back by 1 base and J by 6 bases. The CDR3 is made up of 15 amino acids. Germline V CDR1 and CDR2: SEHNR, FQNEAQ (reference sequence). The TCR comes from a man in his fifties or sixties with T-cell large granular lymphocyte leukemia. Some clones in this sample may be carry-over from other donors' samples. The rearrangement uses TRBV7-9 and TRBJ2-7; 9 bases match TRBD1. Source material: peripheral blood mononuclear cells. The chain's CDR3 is CASSLGTGAGGEQYF. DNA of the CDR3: TGTGCCAGCAGCTTAGGGACAGGGGCCGGGGGCGAGCAGTACTTC. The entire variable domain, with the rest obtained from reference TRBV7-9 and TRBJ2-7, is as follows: DTGVSQNPRHKITKRGQNVTFRCDPISEHNRLYWYRQTLGQGPEFLTYFQNEAQLEKSRLLSDRFSAERPKGSFSTLEIQRTEQGDSAMYLCASSLGTGAGGEQYFGPGTRLTVT.